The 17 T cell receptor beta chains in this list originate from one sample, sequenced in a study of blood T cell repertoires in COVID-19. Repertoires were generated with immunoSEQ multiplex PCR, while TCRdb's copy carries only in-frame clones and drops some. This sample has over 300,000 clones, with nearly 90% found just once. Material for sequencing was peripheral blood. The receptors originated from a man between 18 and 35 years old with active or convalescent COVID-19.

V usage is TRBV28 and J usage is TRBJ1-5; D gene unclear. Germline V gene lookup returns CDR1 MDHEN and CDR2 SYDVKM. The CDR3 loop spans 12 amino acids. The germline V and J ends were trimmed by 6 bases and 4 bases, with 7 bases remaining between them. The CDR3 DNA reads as TGTGCCAGCAGAACGACTAATCAGCCCCAGCATTTT. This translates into CASRTTNQPQHF.

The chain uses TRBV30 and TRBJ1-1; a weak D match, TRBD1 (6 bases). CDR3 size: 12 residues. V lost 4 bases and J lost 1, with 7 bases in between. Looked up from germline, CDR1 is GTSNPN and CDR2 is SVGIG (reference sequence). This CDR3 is CAWNRENTEAFF. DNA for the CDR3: TGTGCCTGGAACAGGGAGAACACTGAAGCTTTCTTT. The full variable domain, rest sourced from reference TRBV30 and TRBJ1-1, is SQTIHQWPATLVQPVGSPLSLECTVEGTSNPNLYWYRQAAGRGLQLLFYSVGIGQISSEVPQNLSASRPQDRQFILSSKKLLLSDSGFYLCAWNRENTEAFFGQGTRLTVV.

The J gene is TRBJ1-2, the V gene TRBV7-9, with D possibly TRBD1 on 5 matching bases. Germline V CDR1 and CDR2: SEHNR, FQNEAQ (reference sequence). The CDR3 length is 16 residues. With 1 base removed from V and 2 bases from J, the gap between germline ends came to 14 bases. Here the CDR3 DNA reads TGTGCCAGCAGCTTAGTGGCCGGGGGTCGCAACTATGGCTACACCTTC. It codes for CASSLVAGGRNYGYTF.

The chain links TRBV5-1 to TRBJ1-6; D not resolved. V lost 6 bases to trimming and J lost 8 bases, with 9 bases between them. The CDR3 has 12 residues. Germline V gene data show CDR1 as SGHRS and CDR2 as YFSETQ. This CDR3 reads CASTTGDSPLHF. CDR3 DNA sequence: TGCGCCAGCACCACCGGTGATTCACCCCTCCACTTT. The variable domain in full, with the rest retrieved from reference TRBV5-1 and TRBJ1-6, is KAGVTQTPRYLIKTRGQQVTLSCSPISGHRSVSWYQQTPGQGLQFLFEYFSETQRNKGNFPGRFSGRQFSNSRSEMNVSTLELGDSALYLCASTTGDSPLHFGNGTRLTVT.

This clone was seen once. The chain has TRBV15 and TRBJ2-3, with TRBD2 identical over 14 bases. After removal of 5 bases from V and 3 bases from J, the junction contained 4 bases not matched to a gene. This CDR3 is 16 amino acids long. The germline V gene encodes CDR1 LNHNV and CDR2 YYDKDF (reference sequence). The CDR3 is CATSDGTSGGTDTQYF. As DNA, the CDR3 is TGTGCCACCAGCGACGGGACTAGCGGGGGAACAGATACGCAGTATTTT.

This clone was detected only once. CDR3 in DNA: TGTGCCAGCAGCTCGGGGGTAGGGGTTAATGAAAAACTGTTTTTT. This translates into CASSSGVGVNEKLFF. This sequence joins TRBV11-2 and TRBJ1-4, with D possibly matching TRBD1 (5 bases). The CDR3 consists of 15 residues. Trimming cost V 4 bases and J 4 bases, with 13 bases left between them. Per the germline V gene, CDR1 is SGHAT and CDR2 is FQNNGV.

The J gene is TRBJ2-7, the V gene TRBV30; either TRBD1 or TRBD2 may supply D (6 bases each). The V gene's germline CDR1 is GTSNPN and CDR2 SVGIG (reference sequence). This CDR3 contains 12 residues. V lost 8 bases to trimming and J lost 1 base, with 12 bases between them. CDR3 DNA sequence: TGTGCCGGGGGGCGTACTTCCTACGAGCAGTACTTC. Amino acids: CAGGRTSYEQYF. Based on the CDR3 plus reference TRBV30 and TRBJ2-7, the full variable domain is SQTIHQWPATLVQPVGSPLSLECTVEGTSNPNLYWYRQAAGRGLQLLFYSVGIGQISSEVPQNLSASRPQDRQFILSSKKLLLSDSGFYLCAGGRTSYEQYFGPGTRLTVT.

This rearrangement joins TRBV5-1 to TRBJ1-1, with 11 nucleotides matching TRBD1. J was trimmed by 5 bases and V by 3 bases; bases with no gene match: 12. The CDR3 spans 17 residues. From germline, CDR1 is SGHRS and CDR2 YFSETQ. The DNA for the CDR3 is TGCGCCAGCAGCTCGGGACCCCTGGGACAGGGGGGGACTGAAGCTTTCTTT. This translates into CASSSGPLGQGGTEAFF.

CDR3 in DNA: TGTGCCAGCAGTTATTACGAGTACGAGCAGTACTTC. Translated: CASSYYEYEQYF. The V call is TRBV28, the J call TRBJ2-7, with D uncertain. V was pared by 4 bases and J by 4 bases, with 8 bases between. This CDR3 comprises 12 residues. The V gene's germline CDR1 is MDHEN and CDR2 SYDVKM.

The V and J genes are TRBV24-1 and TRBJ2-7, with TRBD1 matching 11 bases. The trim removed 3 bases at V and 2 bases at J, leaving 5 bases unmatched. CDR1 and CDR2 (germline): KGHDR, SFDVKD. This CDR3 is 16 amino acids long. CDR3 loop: CATSDDRDRGTYEQYF. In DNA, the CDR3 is TGTGCCACCAGTGATGACCGGGACAGGGGGACCTACGAGCAGTACTTC.

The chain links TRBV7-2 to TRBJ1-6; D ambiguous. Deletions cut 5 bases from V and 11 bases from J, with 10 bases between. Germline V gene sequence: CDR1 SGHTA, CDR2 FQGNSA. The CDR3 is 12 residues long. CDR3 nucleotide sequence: TGTGCCAGCAGCAACTCGGGTCCACCCCTCCACTTT. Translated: CASSNSGPPLHF.

The CDR3 region is CASSPGGYEAFF. CDR3 sequence (DNA): TGTGCCAGCTCACCGGGGGGATATGAAGCTTTCTTT. This sequence joins TRBV18 and TRBJ1-1; weak D call: TRBD1 (5 bases). CDR1 is KGHSH and CDR2 is LQKENI in the germline V gene. V lost 3 bases and J lost 7, with 9 bases in between. The length of the CDR3 is 12 residues.

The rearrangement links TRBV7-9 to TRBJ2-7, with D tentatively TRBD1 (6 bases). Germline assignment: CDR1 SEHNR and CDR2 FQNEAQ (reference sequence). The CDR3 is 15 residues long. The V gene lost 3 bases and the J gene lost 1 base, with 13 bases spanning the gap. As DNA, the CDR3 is TGTGCCAGCAGCTTTCCCCCAGGGGTATCCTACGAGCAGTACTTC. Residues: CASSFPPGVSYEQYF.

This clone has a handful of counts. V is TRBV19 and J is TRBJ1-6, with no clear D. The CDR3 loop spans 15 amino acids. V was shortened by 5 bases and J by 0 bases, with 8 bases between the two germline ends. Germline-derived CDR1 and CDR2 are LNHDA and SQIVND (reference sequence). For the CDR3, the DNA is TGTGCCAGTAGTGTGGGAGACTCCTATAATTCACCCCTCCACTTT. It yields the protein CASSVGDSYNSPLHF.

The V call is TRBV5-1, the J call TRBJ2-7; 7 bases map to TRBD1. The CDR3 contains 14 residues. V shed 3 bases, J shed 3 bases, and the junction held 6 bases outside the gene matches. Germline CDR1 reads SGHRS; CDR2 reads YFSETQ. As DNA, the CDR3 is TGCGCCAGCAGCTCAGGGGCAGGGGGCTACGAGCAGTACTTC. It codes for CASSSGAGGYEQYF.

As DNA, the CDR3 is TGTGCCAGCGGTATAAATCAGGGGGCATCCACTGAAGCTTTCTTT. It specifies CASGINQGASTEAFF. The chain couples TRBV6-5 to TRBJ1-1; TRBD1 matches 8 bases. CDR1 and CDR2 from the germline V gene are MNHEY and SVGAGI. The CDR3 is 15 residues long. V shed 8 bases and J 4 bases; nucleotides not matched to a gene: 12.

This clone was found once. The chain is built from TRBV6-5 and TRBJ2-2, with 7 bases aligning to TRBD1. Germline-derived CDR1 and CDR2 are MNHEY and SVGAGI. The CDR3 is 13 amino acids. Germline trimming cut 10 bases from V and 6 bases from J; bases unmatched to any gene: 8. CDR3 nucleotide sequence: TGTGCCACCATGACAGGGTCTGCCGGGGAGCTGTTTTTT. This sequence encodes CATMTGSAGELFF.